This T cell receptor beta chain was identified during a study of cytomegalovirus exposure and HLA in healthy donors. Study results and limitations: Across donors, sequencing depth was assumed by presence/absence analyses to be roughly uniform. High specificity and sensitivity for cytomegalovirus status were reported for the classifier.

Only one count was recorded for this clone. Its antigen is not identified. The V and J ends lost 2 bases and 6 bases, in that order; junction bases with no gene match: 20. This CDR3 has 19 residues. Looked up from germline, CDR1 is WSHSY and CDR2 is SAAADI. Amplification used 60 Vbeta primers and 13 Jbeta primers. Using immunoSEQ multiplex PCR, the repertoire was profiled, and TCRdb retains in-frame clones only, with some absent. Among approximately 170,000 clones listed, less than 85% were seen once. What was sequenced was PBMCs. The sequence was collected from a boy under 10 years old in good health and CMV-seronegative. The chain employs TRBV10-2 and TRBJ2-7; 9 nucleotides agree with TRBD2. The CDR3 loop is CASSEALRLAATPEFEQYF. Here the CDR3 DNA reads TGCGCCAGCAGTGAGGCCCTGCGACTAGCGGCCACCCCTGAGTTCGAGCAGTACTTC.